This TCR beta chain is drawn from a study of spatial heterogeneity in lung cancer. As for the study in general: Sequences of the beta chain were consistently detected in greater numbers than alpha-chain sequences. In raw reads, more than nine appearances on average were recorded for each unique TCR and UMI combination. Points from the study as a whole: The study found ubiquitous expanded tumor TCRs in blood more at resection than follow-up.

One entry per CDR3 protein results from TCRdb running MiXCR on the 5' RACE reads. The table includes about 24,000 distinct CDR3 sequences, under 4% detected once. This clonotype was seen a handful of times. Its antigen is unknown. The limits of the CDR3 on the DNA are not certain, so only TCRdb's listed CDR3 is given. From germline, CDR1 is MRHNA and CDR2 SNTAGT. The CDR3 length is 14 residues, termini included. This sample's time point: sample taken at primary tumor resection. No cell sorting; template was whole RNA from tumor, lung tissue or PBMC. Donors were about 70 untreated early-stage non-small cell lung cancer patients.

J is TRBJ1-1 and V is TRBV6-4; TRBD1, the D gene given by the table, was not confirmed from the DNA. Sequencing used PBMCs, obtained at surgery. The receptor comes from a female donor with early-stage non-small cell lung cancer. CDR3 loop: CASSVTTVGRGTFF.